The clone carrying this TCR beta chain was detected a few times. This sample stems from a study of blood T cell repertoires in COVID-19. Study as a whole: Italy, Spain and the United States were the sources of the convalescent and acute COVID-19 samples. In each case, the material was cDNA or gDNA derived from T cells, B-cell-depleted T cells, or PBMCs.

Original methodology: Nucleated cell number was recorded as an estimate derived from reference gene primer amplification. Profiled with immunoSEQ multiplex PCR; TCRdb holds only in-frame clones, not every one. V, J and clone size derive from that table, while D and trimming were established from the DNA sequence. Of 110,000 or so clones in the sample, around 81% were seen once. Germline values: CDR1 SGHNT, CDR2 YYREEE (reference sequence). Trimming removed 3 bases from V and 5 bases from J; junction bases left unmatched: 8. The CDR3 runs to 15 residues. The sample taken for sequencing was peripheral blood. The chain has TRBV5-4 and TRBJ2-7, with TRBD1 matching 10 bases. This TCR came from an elderly man with acute or convalescent COVID-19. The CDR3 nucleotides are TGTGCCAGCAGCTCACGGGACAGGGGAGGCAACGAGCAGTACTTC. It is translated as CASSSRDRGGNEQYF.